This T cell receptor (beta chain) was identified in a study of cytomegalovirus exposure and HLA in healthy donors. Study findings and constraints: According to the study, around 150 TCR beta chains were cytomegalovirus-associated.

Worth noting for this clone: No antigen is known for it.

Researchers ran the PCR with 60 Vbeta and 13 Jbeta primers. The table came from immunoSEQ multiplex PCR; TCRdb's copy has only in-frame clones and leaves some out. The data contain approximately 160,000 clones, around 78% of them seen just once; the ten biggest clones take up over 0.95%. Germline CDR1 and CDR2: MNHNS and SASEGT. V was pared by 4 bases and J by 1 base, with 7 bases between. This CDR3 contains 13 residues. The TCR sequence derives from a woman between 35 and 50 years old in good health and CMV-seronegative. The sequenced material came from PBMCs. The chain couples TRBV6-1 to TRBJ1-1; no firm D call. CDR3 coding DNA: TGTGCCAGCAGTGTGAGGCAGAACACTGAAGCTTTCTTT. Protein product: CASSVRQNTEAFF.